A selection of T cell receptor beta chains follows, all from one sample in a study of T cell repertoires in cytomegalovirus infection. TCRdb fed the reads into MiXCR, producing one record per CDR3 protein. The sample has roughly 230,000 distinct CDR3 sequences, 6.5% seen once. Material for sequencing was PBMCs. These receptors originate from a human donor in good health (CMV status not recorded). Some clones in this sample may be carry-over from other donors' samples. The CDR3 runs from the conserved cysteine through the conserved F or W. A D gene is named only where the DNA matches it firmly. Where a row states a size, it is once, few, many or the class of an expanded clone; other rows omit it.

d_call	j_call	clone_size	v_call	cdr3_nt	cdr3_aa
TRBD1	TRBJ2-5	many	TRBV7-2	TGTGCCAGCAGCGTCGCAGGGGGTAGGGAGACCCAGTACTTC	CASSVAGGRETQYF
NA	TRBJ1-1	many	TRBV14	TGTGCCAGCAGCCAAGTGTACACTGAAGCTTTCTTT	CASSQVYTEAFF
NA	TRBJ1-2	many	TRBV4-2	TGTGCCAGCAGCCAAGAAAGGGACTCCTATGGCTACACCTTC	CASSQERDSYGYTF
TRBD1	TRBJ1-2	many	TRBV18	TGTGCCAGCTCACCTTCGAGCCTCACAGGGGCCCCTAACTATGGCTACACCTTC	CASSPSSLTGAPNYGYTF
NA	TRBJ1-5	NA	TRBV6-5	TGTGCCAGCAGTTACTCGTTCCCAGGTAGCAATCAGCCCCAGCATTTT	CASSYSFPGSNQPQHF
NA	TRBJ1-1	many	TRBV7-9	TGTGCCAGCAGCGATCCTCACAAGGAGGCTGAAGCTTTCTTT	CASSDPHKEAEAFF
TRBD2	TRBJ2-4	many	TRBV7-2	TGTGCCAGCAGCTGGGGGACTAGCGGGGGGGTTCCAGTTCCGTACTTC	CASSWGTSGGVPVPYF
NA	TRBJ1-5	NA	TRBV6-5	TGTGCCAGCAGTTTAGCCAGACGCAATCAGCCCCAGCATTTT	CASSLARRNQPQHF
TRBD2	TRBJ2-3	many	TRBV12-3/TRBV12-4	TGTGCCAGCATCCGACTAGCGGGTAGCACAGATACGCAGTATTTT	CASIRLAGSTDTQYF
NA	TRBJ1-1	medium-sized	TRBV7-2	TGTGCCAGCGCCACGGTCGGGAGGAGCACTGAAGCTTTCTTT	CASATVGRSTEAFF
NA	TRBJ1-5	many	TRBV14	TGTGCCAGCAGCCAACCGGGGAGGGATCAGCCCCAGCATTTT	CASSQPGRDQPQHF
NA	TRBJ1-6	many	TRBV7-2	TGTGCCAGCACCGGGAGCCCCCCGGGTTCACCCCTCCACTTT	CASTGSPPGSPLHF
TRBD1	TRBJ1-1	many	TRBV6-2/TRBV6-3	TGTGCCAGCAGTTACTCCCGGGACAGGGGCACTGAAGCTTTCTTT	CASSYSRDRGTEAFF
NA	TRBJ2-3	few	TRBV9	TGTGCCAGCAGCCCGGCCAGCCCGTCGAGGATTTACACAGATACGCAGTATTTT	CASSPASPSRIYTDTQYF
NA	TRBJ2-6	many	TRBV6-6	TGTGCCAGCAGTTACGAAGCCTCTGGGGCCAACGTCCTGACTTTC	CASSYEASGANVLTF
NA	TRBJ1-2	NA	TRBV20-1	TGCAGTGCCAGACCGTTGAAAGACTATGGCTACACCTTC	CSARPLKDYGYTF
TRBD1	TRBJ1-2	NA	TRBV18	TGTGCCAGCTCACCGTCCCGGGACAGGAATGGCTACACCTTC	CASSPSRDRNGYTF
NA	TRBJ1-1	many	TRBV28	TGTGCCAGCGAAGAACGGGGGAACACTGAAGCTTTCTTT	CASEERGNTEAFF
NA	TRBJ2-2	few	TRBV18	TGTGCCAGCGAGGATGCCGGGGAGCTGTTTTTT	CASEDAGELFF
TRBD2	TRBJ2-1	many	TRBV25-1	TGTGCCAGCAGTGTACTAGCGGGGGGCCAAGGTGAGCAGTTCTTC	CASSVLAGGQGEQFF
NA	TRBJ1-1	few	TRBV20-1	TGCAGTGCCCGACGGACAGAGAACACTGAAGCTTTCTTT	CSARRTENTEAFF
NA	TRBJ1-1	NA	TRBV10-3	TGTGCCATCATATGGGGAGGCTCTGAAGCTTTCTTT	CAIIWGGSEAFF
NA	TRBJ1-5	many	TRBV2	TGTGCCAGCAGTGAAGTCTCAGGGGTGCCCCAGCATTTT	CASSEVSGVPQHF